The next 26 T cell receptor beta chains were all read from a single sample in a study of blood T cell repertoires in COVID-19. Produced via immunoSEQ multiplex PCR; TCRdb's table is partial and in-frame only. The table shows 75,000 to 90,000 clones, with around nine tenths occurring only once. Material for sequencing was peripheral blood. The receptors shown here come from a human donor in a cohort sampled during active COVID-19.

This clone was counted once. The chain is built from TRBV4-3 and TRBJ1-6; D is unclear. V lost 0 bases and J lost 0, with 6 bases in between. The CDR3 consists of 16 residues. Per the germline V gene, CDR1 is LGHNA and CDR2 is YSLEER. The CDR3 DNA sequence: TGCGCCAGCAGCCAAGATGGCCGCTCCTATAATTCACCCCTCCACTTT. As protein: CASSQDGRSYNSPLHF.

This chain joins TRBV5-4 and TRBJ1-1; no firm D call. The CDR3 sequence is 13 residues long. V lost 4 bases and J 1 base, leaving 8 bases between the germline ends. Germline V gene data show CDR1 as SGHNT and CDR2 as YYREEE (reference sequence). The CDR3: CASSESENTEAFF. The CDR3 DNA reads TGTGCCAGCAGCGAATCAGAGAACACTGAAGCTTTCTTT.

The chain is built from TRBV9 and TRBJ2-3; TRBD2 might be the D (5 bases). Germline CDR1 is SGDLS and CDR2 is YYNGEE. The V end was cut by 4 bases, the J end by 0 bases, with 9 bases between. The CDR3 runs to 14 residues. The CDR3 is CASSPRTSTDTQYF. In DNA, the CDR3 is TGTGCCAGCAGCCCTAGGACTAGCACAGATACGCAGTATTTT. The complete variable domain, with remaining parts taken from reference TRBV9 and TRBJ2-3, reads DSGVTQTPKHLITATGQRVTLRCSPRSGDLSVYWYQQSLDQGLQFLIQYYNGEERAKGNILERFSAQQFPDLHSELNLSSLELGDSALYFCASSPRTSTDTQYFGPGTRLTVL.

The rearrangement links TRBV5-1 to TRBJ1-1; a weak D match, TRBD1 (5 bases). V was shortened by 0 bases and J by 4 bases, with 25 bases between the two germline ends. This CDR3 is 19 amino acids long. Germline assignment: CDR1 SGHRS and CDR2 YFSETQ. CDR3 DNA: TGCGCCAGCAGCTTGGTCCCATACCGACAGAGCGGGGACGGCACTGAAGCTTTCTTT. Translating it yields CASSLVPYRQSGDGTEAFF.

The chain combines TRBV19 with TRBJ1-1; 9 bases are a match to TRBD1. This CDR3 has 14 amino acids. From germline, CDR1 is LNHDA and CDR2 SQIVND (reference sequence). The J segment lost 7 bases and the V segment lost 4 bases, leaving 7 bases of the junction unmatched. The CDR3 nucleotides read TGTGCCAGTAGTACTGGACAGGGGCTCGGTGAAGCTTTCTTT. Residues: CASSTGQGLGEAFF.

This clone occurred a few times. J is TRBJ2-7 and V is TRBV7-9; no firm D call. V shed 0 bases and J shed 4 bases, with 10 bases lying between them. This CDR3 region has 14 residues. Germline CDR1 and CDR2: SEHNR and FQNEAQ (reference sequence). CDR3 protein: CASSLAPQWYEQYF. The CDR3 coding sequence is TGTGCCAGCAGCTTAGCCCCTCAGTGGTACGAGCAGTACTTC.

The rearrangement uses TRBV25-1 and TRBJ1-5, with no clear D. V was trimmed by 1 base and J by 0 bases, leaving 7 bases between them. Germline assignment: CDR1 MGHDK and CDR2 SYGVNS. This CDR3 comprises 15 residues. As DNA, the CDR3 is TGTGCCAGCAGTGAATCTAGTTCTAGCAATCAGCCCCAGCATTTT. Protein product: CASSESSSSNQPQHF.

This chain links TRBV19 with TRBJ1-6; 9 bases align to TRBD1. The CDR3 length is 17 residues. The V gene's germline CDR1 is LNHDA and CDR2 SQIVND (reference sequence). J was trimmed by 7 bases and V by 5 bases; bases with no gene match: 12. The CDR3 coding sequence is TGTGCCAGTAGTCCGGGGGGGACAGGGACCCTCAATTCACCCCTCCACTTT. It translates to CASSPGGTGTLNSPLHF.

The gene calls are TRBV2 and TRBJ1-5; a weak D match, TRBD1 (5 bases). The ends were cut back, 5 bases at V and 0 bases at J, with 17 bases in the middle. Germline loops: CDR1 SNHLY, CDR2 FYNNEI. The CDR3 covers 17 residues. The CDR3 DNA reads TGTGCCAGCAGTAGCTATATAGGGGACTATAGCAATCAGCCCCAGCATTTT. It specifies CASSSYIGDYSNQPQHF.

V is TRBV27 and J is TRBJ1-6, with D possibly being TRBD1 (6 bases). V was trimmed by 2 bases and J by 5 bases, leaving 10 bases between them. Germline CDR1 reads MNHEY; CDR2 reads SMNVEV (reference sequence). This CDR3 comprises 15 residues. The CDR3 protein is CASSLRGGDNSPLHF. The DNA of the CDR3 is TGTGCCAGCAGTTTACGGGGGGGCGATAATTCACCCCTCCACTTT.

This clone is a singleton in its sample. The V gene is TRBV7-2, the J gene TRBJ2-3, with D unresolved. V was trimmed by 5 bases and J by 5 bases, leaving 17 bases between them. Per the germline V gene, CDR1 is SGHTA and CDR2 is FQGNSA. The CDR3 covers 15 residues. In nucleotides, the CDR3 is TGTGCCAGCAGCGCGGCCTTTAAGGCACTAGATACGCAGTATTTT. It encodes CASSAAFKALDTQYF.

Here the CDR3 reads CASRRAGGSYNEQFF. CDR3 DNA: TGTGCCAGCAGACGCGCGGGGGGATCCTACAATGAGCAGTTCTTC. The rearrangement joins TRBV6-5 to TRBJ2-1, with 8 positions matching TRBD2. From germline, CDR1 is MNHEY and CDR2 SVGAGI. Trimming at V came to 6 bases and at J to 1 base, leaving 5 bases not matched to a gene. The CDR3 spans 15 residues.

The rearrangement joins TRBV11-3 to TRBJ2-2; 7 bases agree with TRBD1. The CDR3 is 16 amino acids. V lost 0 bases, J lost 2 bases, and 3 bases stayed unmatched. Germline assignment: CDR1 SGHNT and CDR2 YENEEA. For the CDR3, the DNA is TGTGCCAGCAGCTTAGACCAGGGGGTTAACACCGGGGAGCTGTTTTTT. Protein: CASSLDQGVNTGELFF.

Written as DNA, the CDR3 is TGTGCCAGCAGCTTGACGACAGGGGCCTCTGGGGCCAACGTCCTGACTTTC. Amino acids: CASSLTTGASGANVLTF. This rearrangement joins TRBV5-5 to TRBJ2-6; 8 bases line up with TRBD1. After removal of 1 base from V and 0 bases from J, the junction contained 3 bases not matched to a gene. The CDR3 has 17 residues. CDR1 SGHKS and CDR2 YYEKEE come from the germline V gene (reference sequence).

CDR3 nucleotide sequence: TGTGCCAGCAGGCTCCGGGGGGGGTCTTACAATGAGCAGTTCTTC. Translation gives CASRLRGGSYNEQFF. The chain combines TRBV7-2 with TRBJ2-1; 8 bases match TRBD2. This CDR3 comprises 15 residues. Germline assignment: CDR1 SGHTA and CDR2 FQGNSA. With 6 bases clipped from V and 4 bases from J, the junction kept 8 bases outside the gene matches.

The chain carries TRBV7-3 and TRBJ2-5; TRBD2 matches at 11 bases. With 5 bases clipped from V and 6 bases from J, the junction kept 5 bases outside the gene matches. The CDR3 runs 14 residues. Looked up from germline, CDR1 is SGHTA and CDR2 is FQGTGA. CDR3 loop: CASSDSGGAKTQYF. The DNA of the CDR3 is TGTGCCAGCAGCGATAGCGGGGGGGCAAAGACCCAGTACTTC.

This rearrangement joins TRBV3-1 (or the pseudogene TRBV3-2) to TRBJ1-2, with TRBD1 matching 12 bases. The CDR3 consists of 15 residues. Germline CDR1 reads LGHDT; CDR2 reads YNNKEL (reference sequence). V was pared by 4 bases and J by 6 bases, with 6 bases of the junction left unmatched. In DNA form, the CDR3 reads TGTGCCAGCAGCCTAAGGGGACAGGGGGCGCATGGCTACACCTTC. This encodes CASSLRGQGAHGYTF.

The rearrangement links TRBV6-2 or TRBV6-3 to TRBJ2-3, with a weak D call TRBD2 (6 bases). V lost 4 bases and J lost 2, with 19 bases in between. The length of the CDR3 is 17 residues. Per the germline V gene, CDR1 is MNHEY and CDR2 is SVGEGT. CDR3 protein: CASSFVETGLHTDTQYF. DNA of the CDR3: TGTGCCAGCAGTTTTGTAGAAACGGGACTTCACACAGATACGCAGTATTTT.

Only one count was recorded for this clone. This chain connects TRBV4-3 to TRBJ2-7, with 12 bases that match TRBD2. The CDR3 runs 14 residues. J was trimmed by 7 bases and V by 6 bases; bases with no gene match: 7. Germline lookup yields CDR1 LGHNA and CDR2 YSLEER. This CDR3 is CASSRTSGVEEQYF. CDR3 coding DNA: TGCGCCAGCAGTCGGACTAGCGGGGTTGAAGAGCAGTACTTC.

The chain carries TRBV6-6 and TRBJ1-2; D possibly corresponds to TRBD1 (5 bases). Trimming shortened V by 2 bases and J by 6 bases, and 10 bases separated the two germline ends. The CDR3 sequence is 13 residues long. The germline gives CDR1 MNHNY, CDR2 SVGAGI (reference sequence). The DNA of the CDR3 is TGTGCCAGCAGTTACCCGCGGGGCGATGGCTACACCTTC. Translating gives CASSYPRGDGYTF.

This chain links TRBV2 with TRBJ1-2; TRBD1 aligns across 7 bases. Germline CDR1 is SNHLY and CDR2 is FYNNEI. After removal of 6 bases from V and 4 bases from J, the junction contained 8 bases not matched to a gene. The CDR3 has 14 amino acids. CDR3 bases: TGTGCCAGCAGAGGAGACAGGGAGGCCTATGGCTACACCTTC. Its translation is CASRGDREAYGYTF. The whole variable domain, filled in from reference TRBV2 and TRBJ1-2, reads EPEVTQTPSHQVTQMGQEVILRCVPISNHLYFYWYRQILGQKVEFLVSFYNNEISEKSEIFDDQFSVERPDGSNFTLKIRSTKLEDSAMYFCASRGDREAYGYTFGSGTRLTVV.

A word on this clone: Compared with germline, one end of the junction differs, possibly owing to a read error. The genes are TRBV5-1 and TRBJ2-7, with 7 bases matching TRBD1. The germline V gene has CDR1 SGHRS and CDR2 YFSETQ. The CDR3 spans 13 residues. CDR3 in amino acids: CASSSGTAAEEYF. CDR3 DNA: TGCGCCAGCAGCTCAGGGACAGCTGCCGAGGAGTACTTC.

This chain joins TRBV3-1 (or the pseudogene TRBV3-2) and TRBJ2-3, with 13 positions matching TRBD2. V dropped 0 bases and J dropped 0; count of bases not matched to a gene: 6. The germline CDR1 and CDR2 sequences are LGHDT and YNNKEL (reference sequence). CDR3 length: 19 amino acids. CDR3 residues: CASSQDTSGGAWSTDTQYF. The DNA of the CDR3 is TGTGCCAGCAGCCAAGATACTAGCGGGGGGGCGTGGAGCACAGATACGCAGTATTTT.

This chain links TRBV24-1 with TRBJ1-2, with D possibly being TRBD1 (6 bases). Trimming cost V 4 bases and J 0 bases, with 8 bases left between them. The CDR3 has 14 residues. Germline V gene lookup returns CDR1 KGHDR and CDR2 SFDVKD. The CDR3, as DNA: TGTGCCACCAGTGACCGGACAGCTAACTATGGCTACACCTTC. Protein product: CATSDRTANYGYTF.

The rearrangement joins TRBV5-1 to TRBJ1-3, with 7 bases fitting TRBD1. This CDR3 is built from 16 residues. Per the germline V gene, CDR1 is SGHRS and CDR2 is YFSETQ. V trimming: 3 bases; J trimming: 9 bases; junction bases outside the gene matches: 15. The CDR3 coding sequence is TGCGCCAGCAGCTGGGGGGCTACAGGGGCGCAAGGCACCATATATTTT. It encodes CASSWGATGAQGTIYF.

This chain connects TRBV3-1 (or the pseudogene TRBV3-2) to TRBJ1-1, with TRBD1 matching over 9 bases. The CDR3 is 14 residues long. Germline CDR1 LGHDT, CDR2 YNNKEL (reference sequence). V shed 7 bases and J 3 bases; nucleotides not matched to a gene: 6. CDR3 DNA sequence: TGTGCCAGCACCGTACAGGGGGCTCACACTGAAGCTTTCTTT. Its protein is CASTVQGAHTEAFF.